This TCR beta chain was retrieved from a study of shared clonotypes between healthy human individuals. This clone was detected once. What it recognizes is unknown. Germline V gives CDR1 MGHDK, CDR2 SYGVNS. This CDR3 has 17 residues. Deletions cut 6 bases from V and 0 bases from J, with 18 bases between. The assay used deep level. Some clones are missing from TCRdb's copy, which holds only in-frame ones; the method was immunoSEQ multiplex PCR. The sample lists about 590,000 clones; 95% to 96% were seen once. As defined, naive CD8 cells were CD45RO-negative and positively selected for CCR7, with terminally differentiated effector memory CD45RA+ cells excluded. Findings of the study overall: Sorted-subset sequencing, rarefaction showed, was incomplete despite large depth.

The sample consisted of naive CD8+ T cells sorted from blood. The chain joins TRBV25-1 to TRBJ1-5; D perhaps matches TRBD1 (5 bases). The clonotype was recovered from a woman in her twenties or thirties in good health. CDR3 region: CASREGRLDYSNQPQHF. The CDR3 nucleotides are TGTGCCAGCAGGGAGGGGAGGTTAGACTATAGCAATCAGCCCCAGCATTTT.